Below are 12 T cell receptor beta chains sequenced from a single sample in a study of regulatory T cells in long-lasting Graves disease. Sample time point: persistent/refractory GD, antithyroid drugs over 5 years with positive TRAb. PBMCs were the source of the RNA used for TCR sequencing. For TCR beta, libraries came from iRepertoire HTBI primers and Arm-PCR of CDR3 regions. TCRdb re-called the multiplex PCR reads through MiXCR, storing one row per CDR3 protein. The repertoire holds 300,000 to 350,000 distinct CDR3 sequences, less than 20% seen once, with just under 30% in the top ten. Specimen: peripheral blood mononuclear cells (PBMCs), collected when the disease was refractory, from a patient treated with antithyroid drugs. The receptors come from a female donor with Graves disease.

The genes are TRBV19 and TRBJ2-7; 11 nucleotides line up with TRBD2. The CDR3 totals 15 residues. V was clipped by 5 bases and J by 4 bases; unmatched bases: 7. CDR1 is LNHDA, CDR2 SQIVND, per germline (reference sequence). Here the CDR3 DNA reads TGTGCCAGTAGTCCTAGCGGGGGGAGCATTTACGAGCAGTACTTC. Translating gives CASSPSGGSIYEQYF.

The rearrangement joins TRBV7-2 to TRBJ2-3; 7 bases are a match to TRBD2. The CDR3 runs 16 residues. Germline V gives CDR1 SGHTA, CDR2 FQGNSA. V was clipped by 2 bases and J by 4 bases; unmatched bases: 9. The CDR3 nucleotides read TGTGCCAGCAGCTTATTCCGCGGGAGAGAAGCAGATACGCAGTATTTT. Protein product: CASSLFRGREADTQYF.

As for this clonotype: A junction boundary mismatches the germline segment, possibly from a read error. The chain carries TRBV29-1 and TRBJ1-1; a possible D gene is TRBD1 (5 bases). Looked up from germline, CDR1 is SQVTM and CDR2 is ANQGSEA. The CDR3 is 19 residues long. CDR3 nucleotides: TGCGGCGTTGTCCTTACCTCGGGGGTCGGGCGTATTTGGCACACTGAAGCTTTCTTT. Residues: CGVVLTSGVGRIWHTEAFF. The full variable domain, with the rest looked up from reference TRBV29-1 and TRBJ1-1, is SAVISQKPSRDICQRGTSLTIQCQVDSQVTMMFWYRQQPGQSLTLIATANQGSEATYESGFVIDKFPISRPNLTFSTLTVSNMSPEDSSIYLCGVVLTSGVGRIWHTEAFFGQGTRLTVV.

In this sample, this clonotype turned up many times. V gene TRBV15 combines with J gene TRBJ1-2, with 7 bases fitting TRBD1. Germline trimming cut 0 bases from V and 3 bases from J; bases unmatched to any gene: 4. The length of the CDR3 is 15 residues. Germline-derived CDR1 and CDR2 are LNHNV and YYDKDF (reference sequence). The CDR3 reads CATSRDRGRDYGYTF. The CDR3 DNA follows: TGTGCCACCAGCAGAGACAGGGGGAGGGACTATGGCTACACCTTC.

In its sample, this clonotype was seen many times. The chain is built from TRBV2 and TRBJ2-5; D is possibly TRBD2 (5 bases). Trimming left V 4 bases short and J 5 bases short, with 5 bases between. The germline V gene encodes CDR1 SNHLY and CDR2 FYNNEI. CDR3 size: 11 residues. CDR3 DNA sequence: TGTGCCAGCAGTGGAGGGGAGACCCAGTACTTC. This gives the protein CASSGGETQYF.

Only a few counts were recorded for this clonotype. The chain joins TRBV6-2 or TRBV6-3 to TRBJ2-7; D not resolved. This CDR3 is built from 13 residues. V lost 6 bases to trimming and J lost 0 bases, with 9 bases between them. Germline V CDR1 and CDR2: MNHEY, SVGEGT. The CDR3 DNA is TGTGCCAGCAGACCGGGTTACTCCTACGAGCAGTACTTC. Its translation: CASRPGYSYEQYF.

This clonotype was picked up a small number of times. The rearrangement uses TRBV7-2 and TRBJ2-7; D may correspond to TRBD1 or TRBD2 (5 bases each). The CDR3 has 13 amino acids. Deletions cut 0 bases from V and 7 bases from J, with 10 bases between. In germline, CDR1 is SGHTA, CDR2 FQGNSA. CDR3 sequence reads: CASSLAPRGEQYF. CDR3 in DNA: TGTGCCAGCAGCTTAGCGCCGAGGGGTGAGCAGTACTTC.

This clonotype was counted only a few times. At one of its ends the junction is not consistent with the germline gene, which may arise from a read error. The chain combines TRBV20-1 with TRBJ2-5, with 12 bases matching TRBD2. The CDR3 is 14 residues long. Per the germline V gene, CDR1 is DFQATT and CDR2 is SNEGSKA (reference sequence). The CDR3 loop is CSARDHSTSGSLLF. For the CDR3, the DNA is TGCAGTGCTAGAGATCACTCGACTAGCGGGAGTCTCCTCTTC.

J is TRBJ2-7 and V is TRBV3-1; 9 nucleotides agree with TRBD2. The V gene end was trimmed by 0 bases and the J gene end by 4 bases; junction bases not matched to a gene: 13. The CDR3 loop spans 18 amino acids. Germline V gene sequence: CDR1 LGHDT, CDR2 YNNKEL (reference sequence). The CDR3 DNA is TGTGCCAGCAGCCAAGAAATGGGGGTAGCGGGGGCGCAGTACGAGCAGTACTTC. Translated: CASSQEMGVAGAQYEQYF.

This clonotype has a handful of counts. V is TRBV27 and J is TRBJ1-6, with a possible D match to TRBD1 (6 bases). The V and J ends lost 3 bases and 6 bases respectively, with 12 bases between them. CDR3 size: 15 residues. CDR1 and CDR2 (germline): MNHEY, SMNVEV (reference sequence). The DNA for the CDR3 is TGTGCCAGCAGTTTCGACGACAGGCCTAATTCACCCCTCCACTTT. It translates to CASSFDDRPNSPLHF.

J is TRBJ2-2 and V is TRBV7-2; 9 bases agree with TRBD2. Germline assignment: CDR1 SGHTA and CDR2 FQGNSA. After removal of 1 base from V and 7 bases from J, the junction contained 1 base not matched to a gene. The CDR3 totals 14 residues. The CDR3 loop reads CASSLGTSVGELFF. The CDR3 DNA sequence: TGTGCCAGCAGCTTAGGGACTAGCGTCGGGGAGCTGTTTTTT.

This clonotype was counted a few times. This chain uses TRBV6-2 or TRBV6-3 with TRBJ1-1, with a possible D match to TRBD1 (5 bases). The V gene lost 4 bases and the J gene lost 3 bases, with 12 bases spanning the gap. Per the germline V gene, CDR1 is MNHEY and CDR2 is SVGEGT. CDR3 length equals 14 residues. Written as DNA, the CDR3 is TGTGCCAGCAGTTTCAGGGTCATTGACACTGAAGCTTTCTTT. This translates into CASSFRVIDTEAFF.